Shown below are 9 T cell receptor beta chains from a single sample sequenced in a study of technical replicates of blood from a few donors. Assay used: immunoSEQ multiplex PCR; TCRdb lists only in-frame clones, some missing. The sample shows 84,000 or so clones, 93% of them seen only once. The specimen was T cells isolated from PBMCs. The receptors shown here come from a human donor in good health.

The J gene is TRBJ2-7, the V gene TRBV19; TRBD1 matches at 7 bases. Germline values: CDR1 LNHDA, CDR2 SQIVND (reference sequence). This CDR3 region has 13 residues. Unmatched junction bases numbered 5, after V lost 5 bases and J lost 4 bases. In nucleotides, the CDR3 is TGTGCCAGTAGTCCTGCGGACAGGTACGAGCAGTACTTC. Translating gives CASSPADRYEQYF.

V usage is TRBV12-2 and J usage is TRBJ2-1; the DNA was not compared with TRBD2, the D call given in the table. TRBV12-2 is an annotated pseudogene. This CDR3 is built from 18 residues. CDR3 sequence: CASRFGLAGHLLYNEQFF. The CDR3 DNA is TGTGCAAGTCGCTTCGGGCTAGCGGGGCATCTACTCTACAATGAGCAGTTCTTC.

This rearrangement joins TRBV6-5 to TRBJ2-4; no firm D call. Germline CDR1 is MNHEY and CDR2 is SVGAGI. V lost 0 bases and J 2 bases, leaving 8 bases between the germline ends. The CDR3 contains 15 residues. As DNA, the CDR3 is TGTGCCAGCAGTTACTCGTTGAGGTCCAAAAACATTCAGTACTTC. This encodes CASSYSLRSKNIQYF.

The chain joins TRBV2 to TRBJ2-7, with 7 bases lining up with TRBD2. The CDR3 runs 13 residues. Trimming took 7 bases from V and 4 from J; bases not matched to a gene: 7. The germline CDR1 and CDR2 sequences are SNHLY and FYNNEI. CDR3 sequence reads: CASKGGSSYEQYF. The CDR3 DNA is TGTGCCAGCAAAGGCGGGAGTAGTTACGAGCAGTACTTC.

The chain combines TRBV6-5 with TRBJ1-4; TRBD1 matches at 7 bases. V lost 5 bases and J lost 8; bases outside the gene matches: 11. This CDR3 comprises 15 residues. Germline-derived CDR1 and CDR2 are MNHEY and SVGAGI. The CDR3 reads CASSPRTGSGEKLFF. CDR3 nucleotide sequence: TGTGCCAGCAGTCCGAGGACAGGATCGGGAGAAAAACTGTTTTTT.

This clone was counted once. The chain employs TRBV5-1 and TRBJ1-1; possible D gene TRBD1, 6 bases. This CDR3 contains 15 residues. Germline-derived CDR1 and CDR2 are SGHRS and YFSETQ. Trimming took off 0 bases at V and 3 bases at J, with 12 bases between the two ends. The DNA of the CDR3 is TGCGCCAGCAGCTTGGGATCCCAGGGGTACACTGAAGCTTTCTTT. Translation gives CASSLGSQGYTEAFF.

The chain couples TRBV27 to TRBJ2-5, with D perhaps TRBD2 (5 bases). Germline lookup yields CDR1 MNHEY and CDR2 SMNVEV (reference sequence). The CDR3 runs to 13 residues. V shed 3 bases and J shed 6 bases, with 11 bases lying between them. This chain's CDR3 is CASSFTDFKTQYF. CDR3 in DNA: TGTGCCAGCAGTTTCACGGACTTTAAGACCCAGTACTTC.

The CDR3 nucleotides read TGTGCCAGCAGCTTACAGGGGGCAGAGACCCAGTACTTC. Translating gives CASSLQGAETQYF. The rearrangement joins TRBV11-2 to TRBJ2-5; 8 bases match TRBD1. Trimming cost V 2 bases and J 4 bases; bases outside gene matches: 0. The CDR3 spans 13 residues. Germline V gene sequence: CDR1 SGHAT, CDR2 FQNNGV.

The J gene is TRBJ1-3, the V gene TRBV13; no definite D call. Germline V gene data show CDR1 as PRHDT and CDR2 as FYEKMQ (reference sequence). The V gene lost 5 bases and the J gene lost 0 bases, with 14 bases spanning the gap. The CDR3 is 16 amino acids. This CDR3 is CASSNTKTGSGNTIYF. CDR3 nucleotides: TGTGCCAGCAGCAACACAAAGACGGGCTCTGGAAACACCATATATTTT.